The 7 T cell receptor beta chains below were found in one sample sequenced in a study of graft-versus-host responses after intestinal transplantation. Only in-frame clones appear in the TCRdb table, and some are missing; sequencing was by immunoSEQ multiplex PCR. The sample includes about 17,000 clones, around three quarters of them seen just once. Both intraepithelial and lamina propria lymphocytes were released by processing graft tissue. Material: ileum tissue, obtained roughly 460 days after intestinal transplant. The receptors here all came from a human patient who received an intestinal transplant, so some T cells may come from the graft donor.

The table lists this clone with a few counts. The V call is TRBV13, the J call TRBJ1-6, with D tentatively TRBD1 (5 bases). V was shortened by 7 bases and J by 9 bases, with 16 bases between the two germline ends. The CDR3 runs to 14 residues. Looked up from germline, CDR1 is PRHDT and CDR2 is FYEKMQ (reference sequence). This CDR3 is CASTPVGLGSPLHF. The DNA of the CDR3 is TGTGCCAGCACCCCCGTGGGGCTCGGTTCACCCCTCCACTTT.

The chain uses TRBV19 and TRBJ1-1; no clear D. CDR3 length equals 16 residues. Germline V gives CDR1 LNHDA, CDR2 SQIVND (reference sequence). With 0 bases removed from V and 3 bases from J, the gap between germline ends came to 14 bases. CDR3 loop: CASSIDRTEGDTEAFF. DNA of the CDR3: TGTGCCAGTAGTATAGACCGGACGGAGGGAGACACTGAAGCTTTCTTT.

The J gene is TRBJ2-5, the V gene TRBV9; 8 nucleotides match TRBD2. The last part of the DNA fits TRBJ2-7 better; the J call may be wrong. CDR3 length: 16 residues. Germline values: CDR1 SGDLS, CDR2 YYNGEE. CDR3 amino acids: CASSHSGGPQYGEQYF. CDR3 in DNA: TGTGCCAGCAGCCATTCGGGAGGGCCTCAATACGGCGAGCAGTACTTC.

V usage is TRBV5-1 and J usage is TRBJ2-7, with D maybe TRBD1 (5 bases). The germline V gene encodes CDR1 SGHRS and CDR2 YFSETQ. V shed 0 bases and J shed 1 base, with 8 bases lying between them. This CDR3 spans 14 amino acids. CDR3 bases: TGCGCCAGCAGCTTGGGACCAGGGTCCTACGAGCAGTACTTC. Translated: CASSLGPGSYEQYF.

This sequence joins TRBV7-3 and TRBJ2-1; TRBD1 aligns across 10 bases. V gave up 1 base and J gave up 8 bases; unmatched junction bases: 8. This CDR3 has 16 residues. Per the germline V gene, CDR1 is SGHTA and CDR2 is FQGTGA. CDR3 bases: TGTGCCAGCAGCTTAAAGCCGGGACAGGGGTACTATGAGCAGTTCTTC. Translating gives CASSLKPGQGYYEQFF.

The sample holds a few counts of this clone. The chain carries TRBV5-4 and TRBJ1-2; 10 bases line up with TRBD1. From germline, CDR1 is SGHNT and CDR2 YYREEE (reference sequence). With V trimmed by 5 bases and J by 4 bases, 5 bases remained unmatched. The CDR3 extends over 14 amino acids. CDR3 amino acids: CASRGDRGTYGYTF. The DNA of the CDR3 is TGTGCCAGCAGGGGGGACAGGGGAACCTATGGCTACACCTTC. The complete variable domain, with remaining parts taken from reference TRBV5-4 and TRBJ1-2, reads ETGVTQSPTHLIKTRGQQVTLRCSSQSGHNTVSWYQQALGQGPQFIFQYYREEENGRGNFPPRFSGLQFPNYSSELNVNALELDDSALYLCASRGDRGTYGYTFGSGTRLTVV.

The chain links TRBV18 to TRBJ1-2; the D gene is possibly TRBD1 (5 bases). The germline V and J ends were trimmed by 2 bases and 5 bases, with 9 bases remaining between them. Germline lookup yields CDR1 KGHSH and CDR2 LQKENI. The CDR3 length is 13 residues. The CDR3 here is CASSPAREYGYTF. The CDR3 DNA is TGTGCCAGCTCACCAGCCAGGGAGTATGGCTACACCTTC.